This T cell receptor beta chain was recorded in a study of T cells in narcolepsy. Germline loops: CDR1 MNHEY, CDR2 SVGAGI. Trimming cost V 5 bases and J 7 bases, with 12 bases left between them. There are 13 residues in the CDR3. Using immunoSEQ multiplex PCR, the repertoire was profiled, and TCRdb retains in-frame clones only, with some absent. The sample records 25,000 to 35,000 clones, 75% to 85% being singletons. The TCR originated in a human donor with narcolepsy. V usage is TRBV6-5 and J usage is TRBJ1-5; D ambiguous. Input material: CD45RA- memory CD4+ T cells from PBMCs. The chain's CDR3 is CASSESWGQPQHF. DNA for the CDR3: TGTGCCAGCAGTGAAAGTTGGGGACAGCCCCAGCATTTT.